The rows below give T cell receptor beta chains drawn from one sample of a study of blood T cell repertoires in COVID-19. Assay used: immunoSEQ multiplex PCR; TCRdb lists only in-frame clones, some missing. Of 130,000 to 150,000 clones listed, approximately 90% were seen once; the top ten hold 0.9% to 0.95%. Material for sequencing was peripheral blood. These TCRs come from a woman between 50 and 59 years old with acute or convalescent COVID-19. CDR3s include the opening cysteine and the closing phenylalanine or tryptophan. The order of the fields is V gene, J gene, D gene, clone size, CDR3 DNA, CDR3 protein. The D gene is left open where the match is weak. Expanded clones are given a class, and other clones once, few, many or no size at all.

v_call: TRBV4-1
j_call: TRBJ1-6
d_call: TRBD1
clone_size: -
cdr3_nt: TGCGCCAGCAGCCCGGGACAGAACTATAATTCACCCCTCCACTTT
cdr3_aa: CASSPGQNYNSPLHF

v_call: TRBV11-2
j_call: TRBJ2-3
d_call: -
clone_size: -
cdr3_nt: TGTGCCAGCAGCCCCGGGACACTGCCCGATACGCAGTATTTT
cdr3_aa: CASSPGTLPDTQYF

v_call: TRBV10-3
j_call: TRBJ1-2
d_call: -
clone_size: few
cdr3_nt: TGTGCCATCAGTGAGTCCTCCCAGGACAGAGGGAACTATGGCTACACCTTC
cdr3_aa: CAISESSQDRGNYGYTF

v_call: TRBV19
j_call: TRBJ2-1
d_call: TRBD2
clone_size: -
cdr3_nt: TGTGCCAGTAGTTCCCCCAGCCTCGGGAGCGGGAATTCTGAGCAGTTCTTC
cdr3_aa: CASSSPSLGSGNSEQFF

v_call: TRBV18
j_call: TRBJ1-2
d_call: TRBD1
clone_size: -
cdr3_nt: TGTGCCAGCTCACCAATTGGTACAGGGGGCGAGGGCTACACCTTC
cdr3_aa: CASSPIGTGGEGYTF

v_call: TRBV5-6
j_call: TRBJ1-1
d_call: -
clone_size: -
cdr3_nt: TGTGCCAGCAGCCCACTTGGGGGGGTTGACACTGAAGCTTTCTTT
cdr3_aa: CASSPLGGVDTEAFF

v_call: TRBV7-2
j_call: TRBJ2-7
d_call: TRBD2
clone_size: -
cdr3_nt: TGTGCCAGCAGCTTAGTGGCGGGGGGGCCCTACGAGCAGTACTTC
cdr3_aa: CASSLVAGGPYEQYF

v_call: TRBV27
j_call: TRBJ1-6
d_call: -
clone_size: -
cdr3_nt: TGTGCCAGCAGGACAGGCCCTTATAATTCACCCCTCCACTTT
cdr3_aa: CASRTGPYNSPLHF

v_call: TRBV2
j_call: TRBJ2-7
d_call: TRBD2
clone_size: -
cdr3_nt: TGTGCCAATTCCCCCGGGACTAGAACCTACGAGCAGTACTTC
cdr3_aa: CANSPGTRTYEQYF

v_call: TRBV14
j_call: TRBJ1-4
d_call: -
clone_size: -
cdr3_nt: TGTGCCAGCAGCCAACGGCAGGGAATGAATGAAAAACTGTTTTTT
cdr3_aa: CASSQRQGMNEKLFF

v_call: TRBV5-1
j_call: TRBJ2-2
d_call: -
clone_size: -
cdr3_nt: TGCGCCAGCAGCCCTGGGCTAGGGGAAAGCACCGGGGAGCTGTTTTTT
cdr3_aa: CASSPGLGESTGELFF

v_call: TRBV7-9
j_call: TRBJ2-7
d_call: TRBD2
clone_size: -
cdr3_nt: TGTGCCAGCAGCTTAGCTGCGTCTAGCGGGGGGTACGAGCAGTACTTC
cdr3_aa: CASSLAASSGGYEQYF

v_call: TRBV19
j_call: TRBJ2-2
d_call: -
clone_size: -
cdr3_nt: TGTGCCAGTAGTATCCCCTCCACAGGGAACACCGGGGAGCTGTTTTTT
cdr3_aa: CASSIPSTGNTGELFF

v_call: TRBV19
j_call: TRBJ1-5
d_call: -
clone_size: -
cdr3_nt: TGTGCCAGTAGTATTATAGTGAATAGCAATCAGCCCCAGCATTTT
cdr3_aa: CASSIIVNSNQPQHF

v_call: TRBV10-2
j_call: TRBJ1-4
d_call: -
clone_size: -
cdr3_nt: TGCGCCAGCAGTGACTGGAGTGCAACTAATGAAAAACTGTTTTTT
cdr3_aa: CASSDWSATNEKLFF

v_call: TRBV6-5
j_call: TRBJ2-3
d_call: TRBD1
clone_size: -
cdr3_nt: TGTGCCAGCAGTCTTGACAGGGGAAGCACAGATACGCAGTATTTT
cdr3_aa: CASSLDRGSTDTQYF

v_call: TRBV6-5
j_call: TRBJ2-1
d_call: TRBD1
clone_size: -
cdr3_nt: TGTGCCAGCAGGCCGGGACAGGGGGATTACAATGAGCAGTTCTTC
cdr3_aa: CASRPGQGDYNEQFF

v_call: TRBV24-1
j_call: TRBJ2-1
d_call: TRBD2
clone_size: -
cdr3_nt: TGTGCCACCAGTGATCCCGGACTAGCGGGGGGGCCTTACTCCTACAATGAGCAGTTCTTC
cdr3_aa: CATSDPGLAGGPYSYNEQFF

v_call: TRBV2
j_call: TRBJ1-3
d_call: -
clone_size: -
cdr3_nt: TGTGCCAGCAGTGATTGGGGGGGCCACTCTGGAAACACCATATATTTT
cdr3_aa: CASSDWGGHSGNTIYF

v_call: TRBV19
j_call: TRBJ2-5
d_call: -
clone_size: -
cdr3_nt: TGTGCCAGTAGTCTTGACAGAGAAGAGACCCAGTACTTC
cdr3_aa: CASSLDREETQYF

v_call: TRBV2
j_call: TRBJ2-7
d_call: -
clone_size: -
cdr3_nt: TGTGCCAGCAGTCCGGGACAATGGCTTAACGAGCAGTACTTC
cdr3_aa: CASSPGQWLNEQYF

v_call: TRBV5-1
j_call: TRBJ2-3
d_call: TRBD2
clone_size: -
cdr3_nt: TGCGCCAGCAGCTTGGTGGCTAGCGGGGGGGCCACAGATACGCAGTATTTT
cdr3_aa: CASSLVASGGATDTQYF

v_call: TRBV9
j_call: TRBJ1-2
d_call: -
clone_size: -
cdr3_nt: TGTGCCAGCAGCGTAGGCGGCAGACTCAGGGACTATGGCTACACCTTC
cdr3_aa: CASSVGGRLRDYGYTF

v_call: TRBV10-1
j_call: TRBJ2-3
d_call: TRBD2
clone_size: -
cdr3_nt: TGCGCCAGCAGTCTGGGGAGCGGGGGGCGAGATACGCAGTATTTT
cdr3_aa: CASSLGSGGRDTQYF

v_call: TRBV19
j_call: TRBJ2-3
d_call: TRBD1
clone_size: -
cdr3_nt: TGTGCCAGTACCGACAGGGGGGGACGCACAGATACGCAGTATTTT
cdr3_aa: CASTDRGGRTDTQYF

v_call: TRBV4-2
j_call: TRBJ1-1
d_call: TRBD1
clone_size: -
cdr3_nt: TGTGCCAGCAGCCAAGATCAGGGGGCGAACACTGAAGCTTTCTTT
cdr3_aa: CASSQDQGANTEAFF

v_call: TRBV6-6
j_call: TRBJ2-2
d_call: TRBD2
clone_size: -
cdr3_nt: TGTGCCAGCAGCCGGGGGGACCGCCGGGAGCTGTTTTTT
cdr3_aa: CASSRGDRRELFF

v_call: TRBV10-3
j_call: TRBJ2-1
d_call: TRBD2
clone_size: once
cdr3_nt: TGTGCCATCAGTGACAGCGGGACCTCCTACAATGAGCAGTTCTTC
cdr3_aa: CAISDSGTSYNEQFF

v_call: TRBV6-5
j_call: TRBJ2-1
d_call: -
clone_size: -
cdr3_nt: TGTGCCAGCAGGGCTACAGTGAGCTCCTACAATGAGCAGTTCTTC
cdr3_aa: CASRATVSSYNEQFF

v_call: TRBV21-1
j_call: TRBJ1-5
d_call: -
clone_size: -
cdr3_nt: TGTGCCAGCAGCGCCCGGACAGGCGCCCATCAGCCCCAGCATTTT
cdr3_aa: CASSARTGAHQPQHF

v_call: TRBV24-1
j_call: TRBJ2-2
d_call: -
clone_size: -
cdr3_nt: TGTGCCACCAGGCCTTCTAGACTGAACACCGGGGAGCTGTTTTTT
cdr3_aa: CATRPSRLNTGELFF

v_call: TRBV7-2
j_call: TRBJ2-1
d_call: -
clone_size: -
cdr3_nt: TGTGCCAGCACCAATGCTCTAGCGGAGCAGTTCTTC
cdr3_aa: CASTNALAEQFF

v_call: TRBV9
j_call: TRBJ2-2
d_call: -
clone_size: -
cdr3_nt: TGTGCCAGCAGCGTAGTAGCAGCCAGTCACGGGGAGCTGTTTTTT
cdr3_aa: CASSVVAASHGELFF

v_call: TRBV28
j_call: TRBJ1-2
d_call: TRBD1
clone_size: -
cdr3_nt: TGTGCCAGCAGTACGACAGGGGTAGCCCAAACTAACTATGGCTACACCTTC
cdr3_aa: CASSTTGVAQTNYGYTF

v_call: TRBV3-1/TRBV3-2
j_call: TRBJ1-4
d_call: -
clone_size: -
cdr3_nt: TGTGCCAGCAGCCAAGCAGGGTTTAATGAAAAACTGTTTTTT
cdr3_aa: CASSQAGFNEKLFF

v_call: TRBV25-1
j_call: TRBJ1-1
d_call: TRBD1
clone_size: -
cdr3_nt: TGTGCCAGCCGATCTCCGGGACAGGGACCTTTCTTT
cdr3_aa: CASRSPGQGPFF

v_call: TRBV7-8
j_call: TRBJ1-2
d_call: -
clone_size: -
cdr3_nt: TGTGCCAGCAGCTTTCGGGGAATTATCGACCGAACTAACTATGGCTACACCTTC
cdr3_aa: CASSFRGIIDRTNYGYTF

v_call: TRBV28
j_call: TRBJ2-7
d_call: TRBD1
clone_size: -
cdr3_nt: TGTGCCAGCAGTTCCGCAGGGGGTTGGTACTTC
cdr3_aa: CASSSAGGWYF

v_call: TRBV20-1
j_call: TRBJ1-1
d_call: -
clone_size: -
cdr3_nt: TGCAGTGCTAGCAGAGGGACTGAAGCTTTCTTT
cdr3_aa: CSASRGTEAFF

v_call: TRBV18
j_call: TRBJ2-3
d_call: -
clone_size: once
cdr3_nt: TGTGCCAGCTCACCTTCCGGGACAGATACGCAGTATTTT
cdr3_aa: CASSPSGTDTQYF

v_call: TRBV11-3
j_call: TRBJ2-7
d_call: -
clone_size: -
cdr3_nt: TGTGCCAGCAGCTTAGACAGCGCCTCCTACGAGCAGTACTTC
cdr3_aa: CASSLDSASYEQYF

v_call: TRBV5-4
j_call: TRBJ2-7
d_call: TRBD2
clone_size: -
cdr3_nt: TGTGCCAGCAGCCCGGGAGGGGGGTCCTACGAGCAGTACTTC
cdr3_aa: CASSPGGGSYEQYF

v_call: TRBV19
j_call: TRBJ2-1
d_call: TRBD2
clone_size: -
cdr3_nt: TGTGCCAGTAAAAATGGGGGACTAGCCCTTAATGAGCAGTTCTTC
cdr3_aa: CASKNGGLALNEQFF

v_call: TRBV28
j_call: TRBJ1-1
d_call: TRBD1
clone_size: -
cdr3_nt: TGTGCCAGCAGTGACCGGGACAGGGGCGGGGCTGAAGCTTTCTTT
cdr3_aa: CASSDRDRGGAEAFF

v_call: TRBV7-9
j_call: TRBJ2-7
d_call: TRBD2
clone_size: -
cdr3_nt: TGTGCCAGCAGCCGCGGGGGGTACGAGCAGTACTTC
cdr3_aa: CASSRGGYEQYF

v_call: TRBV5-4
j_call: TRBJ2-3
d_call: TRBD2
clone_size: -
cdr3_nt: TGTGCCAGCAGCAGACCGACTAGCGGGGGCCGGGCGGATACGCAGTATTTT
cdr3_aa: CASSRPTSGGRADTQYF

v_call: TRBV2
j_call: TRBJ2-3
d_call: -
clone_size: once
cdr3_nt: TGTGCCAGCAGGTCATCCTCGGGGTTCACAGATACGCAGTATTTT
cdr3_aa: CASRSSSGFTDTQYF

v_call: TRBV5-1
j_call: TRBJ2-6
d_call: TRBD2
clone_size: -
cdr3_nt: TGCGCCAGCAGCTTGGGACGGGAGGTGTCTGGGGCCAACGTCCTGACTTTC
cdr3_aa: CASSLGREVSGANVLTF

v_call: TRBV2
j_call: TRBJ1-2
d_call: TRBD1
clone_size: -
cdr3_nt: TGTGCCAGCAGTTACAGGGGTGAGGGGGGTGGCTACACCTTC
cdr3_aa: CASSYRGEGGGYTF

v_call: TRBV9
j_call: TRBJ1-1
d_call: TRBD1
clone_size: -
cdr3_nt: TGTGCCAGCAGCCCACTGGACAGGGGGCCTAACACTGAAGCTTTCTTT
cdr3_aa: CASSPLDRGPNTEAFF

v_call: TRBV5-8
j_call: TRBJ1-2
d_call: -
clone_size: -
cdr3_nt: TGTGCCAGCAGCTTCACAGGGATCTATGGCTACACCTTC
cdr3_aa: CASSFTGIYGYTF

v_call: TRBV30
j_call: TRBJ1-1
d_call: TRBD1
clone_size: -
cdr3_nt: TGTGCCTGGAGTGTACAGGGGCAGGGTGAAGCTTTCTTT
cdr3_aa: CAWSVQGQGEAFF

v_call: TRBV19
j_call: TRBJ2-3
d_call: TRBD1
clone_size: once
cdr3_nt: TGTGCCAGTAGCCCGGGACAGGGCACAGATACGCAGTATTTT
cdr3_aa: CASSPGQGTDTQYF

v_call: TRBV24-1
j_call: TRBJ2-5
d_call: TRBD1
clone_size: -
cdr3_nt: TGTGCCACCAGCAGGGGGCTGGAGACCCAGTACTTC
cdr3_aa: CATSRGLETQYF

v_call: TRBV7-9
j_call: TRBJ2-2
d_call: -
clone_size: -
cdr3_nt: TGTGCCAGCAGCTTGGGAGCGGTAGCGAACACCGGGGAGCTGTTTTTT
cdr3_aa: CASSLGAVANTGELFF

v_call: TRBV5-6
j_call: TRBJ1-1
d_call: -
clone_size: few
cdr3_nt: TGTGCCAGCAGCTTAGTTTCGGCTGAAGCTTTCTTT
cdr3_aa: CASSLVSAEAFF

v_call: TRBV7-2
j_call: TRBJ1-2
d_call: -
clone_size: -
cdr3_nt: TGTGCCAGCAGCTTAGGAACAGGGTATACCTATGGCTACACCTTC
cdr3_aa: CASSLGTGYTYGYTF

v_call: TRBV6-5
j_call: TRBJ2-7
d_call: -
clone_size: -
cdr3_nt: TGTGCCTGCGGCCCCCGGCGCAGGGACGAGCAGTACTTC
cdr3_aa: CACGPRRRDEQYF

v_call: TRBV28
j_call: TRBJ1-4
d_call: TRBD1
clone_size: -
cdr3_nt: TGTGCCAGCAGGCCGACACAGGGGGCTTATGAAAAACTGTTTTTT
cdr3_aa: CASRPTQGAYEKLFF